The 11 T cell receptor beta chains reported below all come from one sample, sequenced in a study of regulatory and conventional T cells in RAG deficiency. Conventional CD4+ T cells were sorted from blood as CD25-low CD127-high cells. The protocol was immunoSEQ multiplex PCR, while the TCRdb copy is restricted to in-frame clones and leaves out a portion. The sample includes 25,000 to 30,000 clones, about 95% of them seen just once. These data also featured in a second study, about regulatory T cells. That paper adds: The primer mix had 52 TRBV and 13 TRBJ primers.

Sequenced: CD25- CD4+ T cells sorted from blood. The receptors shown here come from a human donor in good health.

This clone was seen once. Other DNA sequences from this sample encode an identical CDR3 as well. V is TRBV19 and J is TRBJ1-5, with D possibly being TRBD1 (6 bases). CDR3 size: 15 residues. The V gene's germline CDR1 is LNHDA and CDR2 SQIVND (reference sequence). Trimming removed 0 bases at V and 1 base at J, with 7 bases between. The CDR3 loop is CASSIDRGSNQPQHF. The CDR3 DNA follows: TGTGCCAGTAGTATAGACAGGGGCAGCAATCAGCCCCAGCATTTT.

The chain combines TRBV6-4 with TRBJ2-3; the D is unclear. CDR1 is MRHNA and CDR2 is SNTAGT in the germline V gene. Trimming removed 3 bases at V and 0 bases at J, with 7 bases between. The CDR3 is 14 amino acids. The CDR3 DNA reads as TGTGCCAGCAGTGATCAGGCTAGCACAGATACGCAGTATTTT. Amino acid sequence: CASSDQASTDTQYF.

This chain joins TRBV4-1 and TRBJ2-7, with D perhaps matching TRBD1 (6 bases). This CDR3 is 16 amino acids long. With 1 base removed from V and 0 bases from J, the gap between germline ends came to 13 bases. The germline gives CDR1 MGHRA, CDR2 YSYEKL. DNA for the CDR3: TGCGCCAGCAGCCAAGGGTTCACAGGGATCTCCTACGAGCAGTACTTC. Translating gives CASSQGFTGISYEQYF.

The chain has TRBV6-4 and TRBJ1-5, with D perhaps TRBD1 (5 bases). The CDR3 sequence is 14 residues long. With 4 bases removed from V and 7 bases from J, the gap between germline ends came to 14 bases. Germline-derived CDR1 and CDR2 are MRHNA and SNTAGT. CDR3 DNA sequence: TGTGCCAGCAGTGGACTAGGGGAATTCCAGCCCCAGCATTTT. Protein product: CASSGLGEFQPQHF.

This clone was picked up one time. The V and J genes are TRBV7-3 and TRBJ2-5, with 7 positions matching TRBD2. Looked up from germline, CDR1 is SGHTA and CDR2 is FQGTGA. The CDR3 covers 13 residues. With 5 bases clipped from V and 5 bases from J, the junction kept 5 bases outside the gene matches. The CDR3 loop reads CASSPGGGETQYF. The CDR3 coding sequence is TGTGCCAGCAGCCCGGGAGGAGGGGAGACCCAGTACTTC.

The chain employs TRBV5-4 and TRBJ1-4; 9 bases agree with TRBD1. The CDR3 runs to 14 residues. The germline CDR1 and CDR2 sequences are SGHNT and YYREEE (reference sequence). J lost 8 bases, V lost 0 bases, and 2 bases had no gene match. CDR3 bases: TGTGCCAGCAGCTTGGCCGGGACAGGGGAAAAACTGTTTTTT. This encodes CASSLAGTGEKLFF.

The chain is built from TRBV6-1 and TRBJ1-3; 7 bases map to TRBD1. The CDR3 has 16 amino acids. V lost 3 bases, J lost 4 bases, and 9 bases stayed unmatched. Germline V gives CDR1 MNHNS, CDR2 SASEGT. The CDR3 DNA sequence: TGTGCCAGCAGTGAGGGAACGACAGGGAAGGGAAACACCATATATTTT. Translating it yields CASSEGTTGKGNTIYF.

The chain recombines TRBV7-3 with TRBJ2-2, with 9 bases identical to TRBD1. Trimming at V came to 5 bases and at J to 5 bases, leaving 9 bases not matched to a gene. The germline CDR1 and CDR2 sequences are SGHTA and FQGTGA. CDR3 length: 16 residues. In DNA, the CDR3 is TGTGCCAGCAGCCCCCAGGGACAGGGTCAGACCGGGGAGCTGTTTTTT. Amino acids: CASSPQGQGQTGELFF.

V gene TRBV5-1 combines with J gene TRBJ2-1; 8 positions agree with TRBD1. J gave up 4 bases and V 4 bases, and 4 bases lay outside the gene matches. CDR3 size: 14 residues. Germline V gives CDR1 SGHRS, CDR2 YFSETQ. The DNA of the CDR3 is TGCGCCAGCAGCCCTTGGACAGGGTACAATGAGCAGTTCTTC. This translates into CASSPWTGYNEQFF.

This chain links TRBV6-1 with TRBJ2-7; possible D gene TRBD1, 6 bases. The V end lost 11 bases, the J end lost 3 bases, and 17 bases lay between the germline ends. CDR3 length: 13 amino acids. Germline CDR1 MNHNS, CDR2 SASEGT. The DNA of the CDR3 is TGTGCCGCAGGGCAAGGGGGTGGCTACGAGCAGTACTTC. Amino acids: CAAGQGGGYEQYF.

The CDR3, as DNA: TGTGCCAGCAGTCCGGGACAGGGGTTGGAGACCCAGTACTTC. Amino acid sequence: CASSPGQGLETQYF. This chain joins TRBV6-5 and TRBJ2-5, with TRBD1 identical over 10 bases. The length of the CDR3 is 14 residues. Per germline, CDR1 MNHEY and CDR2 SVGAGI. V gave up 5 bases and J gave up 5 bases; unmatched junction bases: 5.